The TCR beta chain described here comes from a study of blood T cell repertoires in COVID-19. Study at large: Acute and convalescent COVID-19 specimens originated in the United States, Italy and Spain. PBMCs, B-cell-depleted T cells, or T cells were the source of the cDNA or gDNA that made up the material.

Original data processing: By means of reference gene primer amplification, nucleated cell counts were estimated. Clones were sequenced by immunoSEQ multiplex PCR, and TCRdb holds only the in-frame ones, with some missing. The V and J calls and the clone size are those of that table, but D and trimming were determined from the DNA. The sample shows around 190,000 clones, 70% to 90% of them seen only once. This CDR3 contains 17 residues. Germline CDR1 is MGHRA and CDR2 is YSYEKL. V was clipped by 3 bases and J by 2 bases, with 19 bases between them. The origin of this receptor is a man aged 65 to 79 with active or convalescent COVID-19. The rearrangement joins TRBV4-1 to TRBJ1-2; TRBD1 is a possible D gene (5 bases). The material sequenced was peripheral blood. The CDR3 spells CASSHALGRAKNYGYTF. CDR3 nucleotides: TGCGCCAGCAGCCATGCCCTCGGCAGGGCGAAGAACTATGGCTACACCTTC.